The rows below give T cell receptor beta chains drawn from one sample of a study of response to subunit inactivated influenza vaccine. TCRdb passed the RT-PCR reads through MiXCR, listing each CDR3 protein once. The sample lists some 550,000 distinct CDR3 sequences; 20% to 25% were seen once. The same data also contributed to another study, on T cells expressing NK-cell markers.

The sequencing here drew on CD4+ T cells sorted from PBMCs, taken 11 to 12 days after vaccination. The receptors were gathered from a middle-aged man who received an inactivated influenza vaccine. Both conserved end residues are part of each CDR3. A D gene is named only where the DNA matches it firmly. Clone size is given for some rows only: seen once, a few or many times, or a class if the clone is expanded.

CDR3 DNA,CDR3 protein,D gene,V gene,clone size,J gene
TGCGCCAGCAGCTTGACTAGCGGGGGGAGAACCTACGAGCAGTACTTC,CASSLTSGGRTYEQYF,TRBD2,TRBV5-1,NA,TRBJ2-7
TGCGCCAGCAGCAAAGGACCCGAGGGAGATACGCAGTATTTT,CASSKGPEGDTQYF,NA,TRBV5-1,NA,TRBJ2-3
TGTGCCAGCAGTGCTCTCGGCGGGGGAAGTAGAAATGAGCAGTTCTTC,CASSALGGGSRNEQFF,TRBD2,TRBV6-1,NA,TRBJ2-1
TGTGCCAGCAGCAGGAAGCGGGGGAACACAGATACGCAGTATTTT,CASSRKRGNTDTQYF,NA,TRBV21-1,NA,TRBJ2-3
TGTGCCAGCAGTTTAGCCGTTTTGGGCACTGAAGCTTTCTTT,CASSLAVLGTEAFF,NA,TRBV28,NA,TRBJ1-1
TGTGCCAGCACGGGACCAGGGACCGAGACCCAGTACTTC,CASTGPGTETQYF,NA,TRBV7-2,NA,TRBJ2-5
TGTGCCTGGAGTGAAGGGTCCTACGAGCAGTACTTC,CAWSEGSYEQYF,NA,TRBV30,NA,TRBJ2-7
TGTGCCAGCAGCCCCCGGACTAGCGGGAGGGATACGCAGTATTTT,CASSPRTSGRDTQYF,TRBD2,TRBV7-2,many,TRBJ2-3
TGTGCCAGCAGTGAGTTTGAATACAGGGGCAGTGAGCAGTTCTTC,CASSEFEYRGSEQFF,TRBD1,TRBV25-1,few,TRBJ2-1
TGTGCCAGCTTGGGACAGGGCGTTAATGGCTACACCTTC,CASLGQGVNGYTF,TRBD1,TRBV6-1,NA,TRBJ1-2
TGTGCCAGCAGCCAAGTCCGCCCAGGACGCTACGAGCAGTACTTC,CASSQVRPGRYEQYF,NA,TRBV14,NA,TRBJ2-7
TGTGCCAGCAAGCTCAGAGAAGAAGCTTTCTTT,CASKLREEAFF,NA,TRBV2,NA,TRBJ1-1
TGCAGCGTTGTTAGAGGGGGCGGTGGCTACACCTTC,CSVVRGGGGYTF,TRBD1,TRBV29-1,many,TRBJ1-2
TGTGCCAGCAGCCCGAGCGGGGAACCCAAAAACATTCAGTACTTC,CASSPSGEPKNIQYF,TRBD2,TRBV5-8,few,TRBJ2-4
TGTGCCAGCAGTTTAGCTGGACTAGCAGGCCCCTACGAGCAGTACTTC,CASSLAGLAGPYEQYF,TRBD2,TRBV12-3/TRBV12-4,NA,TRBJ2-7
TGTGCCAGCAGCTTTTCCGGGACTAGGACCTACAATGAGCAGTTCTTC,CASSFSGTRTYNEQFF,TRBD2,TRBV11-2,NA,TRBJ2-1
TGCAGTGCTTTCCAATTTTGGGCCAAAAACATTCAGTACTTC,CSAFQFWAKNIQYF,NA,TRBV20-1,few,TRBJ2-4
TGTGCCATCAGAGTTAGCGGCACAGATACGCAGTATTTT,CAIRVSGTDTQYF,NA,TRBV10-3,few,TRBJ2-3
TGTGCCAGCAGTTCTTTGGTTATGGGGGGCCAAGAGACCCAGTACTTC,CASSSLVMGGQETQYF,NA,TRBV12-3/TRBV12-4,few,TRBJ2-5
TGTGCCAGCAGTTACTCGGGAAGCGGGAGCCACAATGAGCAGTTCTTC,CASSYSGSGSHNEQFF,TRBD2,TRBV6-5,few,TRBJ2-1
TGTGCCAGCAGTCAGCTGGGACAGAGCTCCTACAATGAGCAGTTCTTC,CASSQLGQSSYNEQFF,TRBD1,TRBV5-5,NA,TRBJ2-1
TGCAGTGCTAGAGAGGCCGAGGGTTTTGCAGATACGCAGTATTTT,CSAREAEGFADTQYF,NA,TRBV20-1,NA,TRBJ2-3
TGCGCCAGCGGTCTAACAGGGGACATCTCCGAGCAGTACTTC,CASGLTGDISEQYF,TRBD1,TRBV5-1,once,TRBJ2-7
TGTGCCAGCAGCGTACAGGGGATCTATGGCTACACCTTC,CASSVQGIYGYTF,TRBD1,TRBV12-3/TRBV12-4,many,TRBJ1-2
TGCGCCAGCAGCTTGTCTAGCGGAGAATCCTACAATGAGCAGTTCTTC,CASSLSSGESYNEQFF,TRBD2,TRBV5-1,few,TRBJ2-1
TGTGCCAGCAGCTTCGGAGGGACAGGGAGGGTCAATGAGCAGTTCTTC,CASSFGGTGRVNEQFF,TRBD1,TRBV11-2,NA,TRBJ2-1
TGCAGCGCCCTAGGGACAGTTCAAGAGACCCAGTACTTC,CSALGTVQETQYF,TRBD1,TRBV20-1,few,TRBJ2-5
TGTGCCAGCAGTGTGCTAGCGGGAAACAATGAGCAGTTCTTC,CASSVLAGNNEQFF,TRBD2,TRBV6-1,few,TRBJ2-1
TGTGCCAGCAGCTTATTGCCAGGGAGGACCGGGGAGCTGTTTTTT,CASSLLPGRTGELFF,NA,TRBV7-3,NA,TRBJ2-2
TGCGCCAGCAGCTTGAGCGGGAAACCCGGGGAGCTGTTTTTT,CASSLSGKPGELFF,TRBD2,TRBV5-1,few,TRBJ2-2
TGTGCCAGCAGCCAAGGGAACATTCAAGAGACCCAGTACTTC,CASSQGNIQETQYF,NA,TRBV9,NA,TRBJ2-5
TGTGCCAGCAAGGTTGGGATAAATGAAAAACTGTTTTTT,CASKVGINEKLFF,NA,TRBV28,few,TRBJ1-4
TGTGCCAGCAGCTTACCCCGGTCCGAGGGGACCGGGGAGCTGTTTTTT,CASSLPRSEGTGELFF,NA,TRBV7-6,NA,TRBJ2-2